A single sample gave rise to the 26 T cell receptor beta chains below, sequenced in a study of blood T cell repertoires in COVID-19. Libraries were prepared by immunoSEQ multiplex PCR; TCRdb keeps only in-frame clonotypes and omits some of them. Of approximately 50,000 clones listed, 65% to 90% are singletons. Sequencing was performed on peripheral blood. The receptors were gathered from a human donor in a cohort sampled during active COVID-19.

V usage is TRBV5-1 and J usage is TRBJ1-4; the match to TRBD1 covers 7 bases. Germline CDR1 SGHRS, CDR2 YFSETQ. The CDR3 runs to 14 residues. With 4 bases clipped from V and 5 bases from J, the junction kept 5 bases outside the gene matches. The CDR3 bases are TGCGCCAGCAGCCTCGCCAGGGGGAATGAAAAACTGTTTTTT. Residues: CASSLARGNEKLFF.

The CDR3: CAWSASISGANVLTF. The CDR3 coding sequence is TGTGCCTGGAGTGCGAGTATCTCTGGGGCCAACGTCCTGACTTTC. The chain uses TRBV30 and TRBJ2-6; D unclear. The CDR3 is 15 residues long. V was trimmed by 1 base and J by 0 bases, leaving 7 bases between them. Germline CDR1 GTSNPN, CDR2 SVGIG (reference sequence).

The V call is TRBV7-9, the J call TRBJ1-2, with D unresolved. V was clipped by 3 bases and J by 0 bases, with 5 bases between them. The length of the CDR3 is 13 residues. Germline V gene data show CDR1 as SEHNR and CDR2 as FQNEAQ (reference sequence). CDR3 coding DNA: TGTGCCAGCAGCTTTCCGTCTAACTATGGCTACACCTTC. This gives the protein CASSFPSNYGYTF. Full variable domain (remainder filled in from reference TRBV7-9 and TRBJ1-2): DTGVSQNPRHKITKRGQNVTFRCDPISEHNRLYWYRQTLGQGPEFLTYFQNEAQLEKSRLLSDRFSAERPKGSFSTLEIQRTEQGDSAMYLCASSFPSNYGYTFGSGTRLTVV.

V and J are TRBV21-1 and TRBJ1-4. TRBV21-1 has pseudogene status. The CDR3 has 15 residues. The chain's CDR3 is CASSQEAPRTGKLFF. Here the CDR3 DNA reads TGTGCCAGCAGCCAAGAGGCCCCCCGGACGGGGAAACTGTTTTTT.

The chain links TRBV6-5 to TRBJ2-3, with D unclear. CDR3 size: 12 residues. The ends were cut back, 4 bases at V and 2 bases at J, with 4 bases in the middle. The germline V gene has CDR1 MNHEY and CDR2 SVGAGI. The CDR3 spells CASSLYTDTQYF. CDR3 DNA: TGTGCCAGCAGTTTGTACACAGATACGCAGTATTTT.

The V gene is TRBV7-2, the J gene TRBJ1-6; the D is unclear. V gave up 1 base and J gave up 9 bases, with 13 bases separating them. The CDR3 is 15 amino acids. The germline V gene encodes CDR1 SGHTA and CDR2 FQGNSA. The CDR3 DNA sequence: TGTGCCAGCAGCTTAGAAGCGGCCTGGGGTTCACCCCTCCACTTT. Residues: CASSLEAAWGSPLHF.

The chain carries TRBV28 and TRBJ2-1; 7 bases fit TRBD1. Trimming removed 3 bases from V and 0 bases from J; junction bases left unmatched: 2. CDR1 MDHEN and CDR2 SYDVKM come from the germline V gene. This CDR3 region has 15 residues. CDR3 residues: CASSLTGSSYNEQFF. The DNA of the CDR3 is TGTGCCAGCAGTTTGACAGGGAGCTCCTACAATGAGCAGTTCTTC.

V and J are TRBV2 and TRBJ2-2; 7 nucleotides agree with TRBD2. V lost 6 bases, J lost 4 bases, and 5 bases stayed unmatched. The CDR3 contains 14 residues. The germline V gene encodes CDR1 SNHLY and CDR2 FYNNEI. CDR3 nucleotide sequence: TGTGCCAGCAGAGTTCTAGCGGCCACCGGGGAGCTGTTTTTT. It specifies CASRVLAATGELFF.

The J gene is TRBJ2-1, the V gene TRBV4-2; 7 bases match TRBD2. The J segment lost 4 bases and the V segment lost 0 bases, leaving 6 bases of the junction unmatched. The germline gives CDR1 LGHNA, CDR2 YNFKEQ. The CDR3 sequence is 16 residues long. CDR3 DNA sequence: TGTGCCAGCAGCCAAGATTGGAGCGGGGCTTACAATGAGCAGTTCTTC. Its protein product is CASSQDWSGAYNEQFF.

This sequence joins TRBV5-1 and TRBJ1-1; weak D call: TRBD1 (5 bases). Per germline, CDR1 SGHRS and CDR2 YFSETQ. CDR3 length equals 13 residues. V dropped 10 bases and J dropped 0 bases, with 13 bases sitting between them. The CDR3 DNA reads as TGCGCCTCCGCGGACAAAATGAACACTGAAGCTTTCTTT. This translates into CASADKMNTEAFF. The full variable domain, completed using reference TRBV5-1 and TRBJ1-1, is KAGVTQTPRYLIKTRGQQVTLSCSPISGHRSVSWYQQTPGQGLQFLFEYFSETQRNKGNFPGRFSGRQFSNSRSEMNVSTLELGDSALYLCASADKMNTEAFFGQGTRLTVV.

This clone was seen just once. The chain combines TRBV19 with TRBJ2-3; 8 bases are shared with TRBD2. The CDR3 extends over 14 amino acids. With 1 base clipped from V and 6 bases from J, the junction kept 3 bases outside the gene matches. The germline gives CDR1 LNHDA, CDR2 SQIVND (reference sequence). CDR3 loop: CASSIAQRGDTQYF. CDR3 nucleotide sequence: TGTGCCAGTAGTATAGCCCAGCGGGGGGATACGCAGTATTTT. Combining the CDR3 with reference TRBV19 and TRBJ2-3 gives the whole variable domain DGGITQSPKYLFRKEGQNVTLSCEQNLNHDAMYWYRQDPGQGLRLIYYSQIVNDFQKGDIAEGYSVSREKKESFPLTVTSAQKNPTAFYLCASSIAQRGDTQYFGPGTRLTVL.

V usage is TRBV11-2 and J usage is TRBJ2-1; the D is unclear. V was shortened by 5 bases and J by 3 bases, with 11 bases between the two germline ends. Per the germline V gene, CDR1 is SGHAT and CDR2 is FQNNGV. The length of the CDR3 is 14 residues. In nucleotides, the CDR3 is TGTGCCAGCAGCCTCCGTATGCGCTACAATGAGCAGTTCTTC. Encoded protein: CASSLRMRYNEQFF.

Here the CDR3 reads CASVEYRGGPNTEAFF. In DNA, the CDR3 is TGTGCCAGCGTAGAATACCGGGGAGGACCGAACACTGAAGCTTTCTTT. The chain uses TRBV7-9 and TRBJ1-1; no clear D. Per the germline V gene, CDR1 is SEHNR and CDR2 is FQNEAQ (reference sequence). The length of the CDR3 is 16 residues. Trimming took off 8 bases at V and 1 base at J, with 20 bases between the two ends.

J is TRBJ1-5 and V is TRBV21-1. TRBV21-1 is recorded as a pseudogene. The CDR3 extends over 18 amino acids. The CDR3 sequence is CASSKNGFGGRRNQPQHF. For the CDR3, the DNA is TGTGCCAGCAGCAAAAACGGGTTCGGCGGTCGGCGCAATCAGCCCCAGCATTTT.

This CDR3 is CASSQNHGIADSYEQYF. CDR3 bases: TGCGCCAGCAGTCAAAATCACGGCATTGCGGACTCCTACGAGCAGTACTTC. The rearrangement joins TRBV5-1 to TRBJ2-7; D ambiguous. CDR3 length: 17 residues. Germline CDR1 and CDR2: SGHRS and YFSETQ. Trimming took 5 bases from V and 0 from J, leaving 21 bases between them.

The chain is built from TRBV28 and TRBJ1-2, with 10 nucleotides matching TRBD1. The CDR3 length is 13 residues. The J segment lost 7 bases and the V segment lost 6 bases, leaving 5 bases of the junction unmatched. The germline CDR1 and CDR2 sequences are MDHEN and SYDVKM. The CDR3 spells CASRRQGARGYTF. The CDR3 DNA reads as TGTGCCAGCAGACGACAGGGGGCCCGTGGCTACACCTTC.

The J gene is TRBJ1-1, the V gene TRBV11-2, with unresolved D. Trimming removed 5 bases at V and 1 base at J, with 8 bases between. The length of the CDR3 is 13 residues. Germline V CDR1 and CDR2: SGHAT, FQNNGV. CDR3 in amino acids: CASSPHQNTEAFF. CDR3 bases: TGTGCCAGCAGCCCACACCAGAACACTGAAGCTTTCTTT.

V usage is TRBV6-5 and J usage is TRBJ2-3; a possible D gene is TRBD2 (5 bases). Trimming took 7 bases from V and 5 from J, leaving 16 bases between them. Germline CDR1 MNHEY, CDR2 SVGAGI. The CDR3 totals 14 residues. CDR3 loop: CASTGSVLLDTQYF. CDR3 bases: TGTGCCAGCACGGGGAGCGTCCTACTAGATACGCAGTATTTT.

The table lists this clone with a count of one. The chain uses TRBV6-6 and TRBJ2-7; 10 positions match TRBD1. V lost 0 bases and J lost 6; bases outside the gene matches: 5. Germline CDR1 and CDR2: MNHNY and SVGAGI (reference sequence). The CDR3 is 15 amino acids. The CDR3 reads CASSYSRDRGAEQYF. The CDR3 DNA reads TGTGCCAGCAGTTACTCGAGGGACAGGGGTGCCGAGCAGTACTTC.

The CDR3 sequence is CASSLSEDTAYTDTQYF. The CDR3 nucleotides are TGTGCCAGCAGTTTAAGTGAGGACACGGCCTACACAGATACGCAGTATTTT. The chain couples TRBV27 to TRBJ2-3; maybe TRBD1 (5 bases). This CDR3 spans 17 amino acids. From germline, CDR1 is MNHEY and CDR2 SMNVEV (reference sequence). Trimming pared 2 bases from V and 2 bases from J, leaving 17 bases between.

This clone was seen a single time. J is TRBJ1-6 and V is TRBV18; D not resolved. CDR3 length equals 17 residues. Per the germline V gene, CDR1 is KGHSH and CDR2 is LQKENI. Trimming cost V 3 bases and J 0 bases, with 12 bases left between them. CDR3: CASSPGQPSSYNSPLHF. Here the CDR3 DNA reads TGTGCCAGCTCACCTGGGCAGCCGAGCTCCTATAATTCACCCCTCCACTTT.

This sequence joins TRBV6-1 and TRBJ2-3, with 7 bases identical to TRBD2. CDR1 and CDR2 from the germline V gene are MNHNS and SASEGT. Germline trimming cut 4 bases from V and 4 bases from J; bases unmatched to any gene: 14. The CDR3 totals 17 residues. The CDR3 sequence: CASSGPLAGPGPDTQYF. The CDR3 DNA reads TGTGCCAGCAGTGGACCCTTAGCGGGCCCAGGACCAGATACGCAGTATTTT.

The chain couples TRBV24-1 to TRBJ2-1; weak D call: TRBD1 (5 bases). Between the trimmed V and J ends, which lost 1 base and 3 bases, there was a span of 15 bases. CDR3 length equals 17 residues. Germline loops: CDR1 KGHDR, CDR2 SFDVKD. CDR3 region: CATSDFTRQGNYNEQFF. The CDR3 region has the DNA TGTGCCACCAGTGATTTTACCCGGCAGGGAAACTACAATGAGCAGTTCTTC.

The sample holds one count of this clone. The genes are TRBV4-2 and TRBJ2-1; TRBD1 agrees at 7 bases. V was pared by 0 bases and J by 2 bases, with 4 bases of the junction left unmatched. The CDR3 is 16 residues long. Germline V gene sequence: CDR1 LGHNA, CDR2 YNFKEQ. CDR3 loop: CASSQEGTATYNEQFF. In DNA form, the CDR3 reads TGTGCCAGCAGCCAAGAGGGGACAGCCACCTACAATGAGCAGTTCTTC.

This clone has just one count. This same CDR3 is encoded by further DNA sequences in the sample. The V gene is TRBV19, the J gene TRBJ2-7; TRBD1 might be the D (7 bases). Trimming shortened V by 5 bases and J by 1 base, and 12 bases separated the two germline ends. There are 14 residues in the CDR3. Per the germline V gene, CDR1 is LNHDA and CDR2 is SQIVND (reference sequence). CDR3 nucleotide sequence: TGTGCCAGTAGTCCCCAGGGGGGATCCTACGAGCAGTACTTC. This sequence encodes CASSPQGGSYEQYF.

This clone has a single count. The CDR3 here is CASSPGGSGSYNSPLHF. The DNA of the CDR3 is TGTGCCAGCAGCCCAGGGGGAAGTGGCTCCTATAATTCACCCCTCCACTTT. The genes are TRBV28 and TRBJ1-6; 7 positions match TRBD1. CDR1 is MDHEN and CDR2 is SYDVKM in the germline V gene. Unmatched junction bases numbered 8, after V lost 6 bases and J lost 0 bases. CDR3 length equals 17 residues.